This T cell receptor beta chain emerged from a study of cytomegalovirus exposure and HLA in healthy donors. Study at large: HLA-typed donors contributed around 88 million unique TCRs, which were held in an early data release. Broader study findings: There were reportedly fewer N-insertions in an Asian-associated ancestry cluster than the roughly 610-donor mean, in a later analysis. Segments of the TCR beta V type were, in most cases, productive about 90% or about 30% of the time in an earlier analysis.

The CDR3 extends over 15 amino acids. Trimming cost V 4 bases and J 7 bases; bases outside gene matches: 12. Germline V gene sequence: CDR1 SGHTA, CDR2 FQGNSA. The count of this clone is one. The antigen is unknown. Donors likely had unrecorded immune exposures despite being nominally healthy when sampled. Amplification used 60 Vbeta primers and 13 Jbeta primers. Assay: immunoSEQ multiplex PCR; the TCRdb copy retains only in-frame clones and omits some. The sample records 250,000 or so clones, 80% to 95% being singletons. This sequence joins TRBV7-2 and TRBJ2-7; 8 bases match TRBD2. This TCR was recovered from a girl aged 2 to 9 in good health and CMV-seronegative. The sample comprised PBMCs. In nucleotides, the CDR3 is TGTGCCAGCAGCTCACAGACGGGAGGGCTGAGAGAGCAGTACTTC. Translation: CASSSQTGGLREQYF. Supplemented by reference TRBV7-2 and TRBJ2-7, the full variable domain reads GAGVSQSPSNKVTEKGKDVELRCDPISGHTALYWYRQSLGQGLEFLIYFQGNSAPDKSGLPSDRFSAERTGGSVSTLTIQRTQQEDSAVYLCASSSQTGGLREQYFGPGTRLTVT.